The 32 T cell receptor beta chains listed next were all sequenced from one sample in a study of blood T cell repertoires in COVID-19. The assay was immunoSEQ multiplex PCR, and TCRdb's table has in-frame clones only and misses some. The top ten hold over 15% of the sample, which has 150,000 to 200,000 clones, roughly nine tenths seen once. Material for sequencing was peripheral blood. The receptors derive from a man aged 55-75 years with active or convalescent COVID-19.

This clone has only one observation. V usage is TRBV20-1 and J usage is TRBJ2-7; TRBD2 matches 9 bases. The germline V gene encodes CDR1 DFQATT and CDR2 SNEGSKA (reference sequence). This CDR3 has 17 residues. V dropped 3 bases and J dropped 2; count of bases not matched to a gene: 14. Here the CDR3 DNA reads TGCAGTGCTAGTGGAGTTAGCCATAGCGGGGGAACCTACGAGCAGTACTTC. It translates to CSASGVSHSGGTYEQYF.

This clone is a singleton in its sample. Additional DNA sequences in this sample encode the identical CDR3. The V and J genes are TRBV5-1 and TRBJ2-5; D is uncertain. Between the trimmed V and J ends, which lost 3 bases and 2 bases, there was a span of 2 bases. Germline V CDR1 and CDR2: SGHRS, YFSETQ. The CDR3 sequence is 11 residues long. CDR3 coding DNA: TGCGCCAGCAGCTCGCAAGAGACCCAGTACTTC. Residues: CASSSQETQYF.

The DNA for the CDR3 is TGTGCCAGCAGCTTAGCCGGTACCGTCTCTGGAAACACCATATATTTT. Translating it yields CASSLAGTVSGNTIYF. V usage is TRBV7-2 and J usage is TRBJ1-3; D gene ambiguous. The V gene lost 0 bases and the J gene lost 0 bases, with 9 bases spanning the gap. This CDR3 region has 16 residues. Germline V gene data show CDR1 as SGHTA and CDR2 as FQGNSA.

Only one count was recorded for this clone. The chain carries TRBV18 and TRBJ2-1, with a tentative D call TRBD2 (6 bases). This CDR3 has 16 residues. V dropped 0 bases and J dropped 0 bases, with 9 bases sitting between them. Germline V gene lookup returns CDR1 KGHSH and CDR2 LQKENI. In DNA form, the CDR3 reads TGTGCCAGCTCACCACCGGGGGGAGTCTCCTACAATGAGCAGTTCTTC. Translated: CASSPPGGVSYNEQFF. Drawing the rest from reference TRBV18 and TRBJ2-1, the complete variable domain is NAGVMQNPRHLVRRRGQEARLRCSPMKGHSHVYWYRQLPEEGLKFMVYLQKENIIDESGMPKERFSAEFPKEGPSILRIQQVVRGDSAAYFCASSPPGGVSYNEQFFGPGTRLTVL.

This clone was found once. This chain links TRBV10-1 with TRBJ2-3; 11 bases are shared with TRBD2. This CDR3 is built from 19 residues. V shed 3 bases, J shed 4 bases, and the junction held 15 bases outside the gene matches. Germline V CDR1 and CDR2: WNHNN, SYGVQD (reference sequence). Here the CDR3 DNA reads TGCGCCAGCAGTGAAGTCCCGGCGGTCACTAGCGGGAGTGCAGATACGCAGTATTTT. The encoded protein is CASSEVPAVTSGSADTQYF.

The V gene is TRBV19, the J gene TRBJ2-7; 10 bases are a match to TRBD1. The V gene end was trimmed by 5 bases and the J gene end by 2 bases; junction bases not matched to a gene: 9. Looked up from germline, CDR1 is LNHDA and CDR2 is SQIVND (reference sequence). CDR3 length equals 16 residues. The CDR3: CASSVRQGATAYEQYF. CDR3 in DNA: TGTGCCAGTAGTGTACGACAGGGGGCAACGGCCTACGAGCAGTACTTC.

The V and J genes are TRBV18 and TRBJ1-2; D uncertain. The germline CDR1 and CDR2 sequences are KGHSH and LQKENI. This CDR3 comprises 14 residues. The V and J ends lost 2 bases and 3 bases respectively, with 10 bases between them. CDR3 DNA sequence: TGTGCCAGCTCACCAGCACAGCCTTACTATGGCTACACCTTC. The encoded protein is CASSPAQPYYGYTF.

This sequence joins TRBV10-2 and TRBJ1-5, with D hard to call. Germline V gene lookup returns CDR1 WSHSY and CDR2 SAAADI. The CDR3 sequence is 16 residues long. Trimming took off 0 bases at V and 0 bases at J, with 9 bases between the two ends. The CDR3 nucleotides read TGCGCCAGCAGTGAGTCGGCGGGCCTTAGCAATCAGCCCCAGCATTTT. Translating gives CASSESAGLSNQPQHF.

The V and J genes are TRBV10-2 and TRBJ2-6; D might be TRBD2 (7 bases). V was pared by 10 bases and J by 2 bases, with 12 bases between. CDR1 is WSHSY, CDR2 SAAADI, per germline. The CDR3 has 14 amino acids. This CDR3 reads CATPGGAGANVLTF. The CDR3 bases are TGCGCCACCCCGGGGGGCGCTGGGGCCAACGTCCTGACTTTC.

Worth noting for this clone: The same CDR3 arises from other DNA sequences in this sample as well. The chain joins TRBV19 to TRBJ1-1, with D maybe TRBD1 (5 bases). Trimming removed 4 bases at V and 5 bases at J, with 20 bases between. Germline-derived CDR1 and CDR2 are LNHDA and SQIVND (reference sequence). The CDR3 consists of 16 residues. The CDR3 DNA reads TGTGCCAGTAGTAGAGGGACGGGGGGATCCGTGACTGAAGCTTTCTTT. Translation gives CASSRGTGGSVTEAFF.

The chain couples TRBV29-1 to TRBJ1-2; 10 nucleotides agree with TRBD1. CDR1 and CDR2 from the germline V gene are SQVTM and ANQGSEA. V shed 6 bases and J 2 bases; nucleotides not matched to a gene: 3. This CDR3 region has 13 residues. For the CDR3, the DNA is TGCAGCGTCGGGACAGGGGCCAACTATGGCTACACCTTC. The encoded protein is CSVGTGANYGYTF. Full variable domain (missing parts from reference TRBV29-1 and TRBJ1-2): SAVISQKPSRDICQRGTSLTIQCQVDSQVTMMFWYRQQPGQSLTLIATANQGSEATYESGFVIDKFPISRPNLTFSTLTVSNMSPEDSSIYLCSVGTGANYGYTFGSGTRLTVV.

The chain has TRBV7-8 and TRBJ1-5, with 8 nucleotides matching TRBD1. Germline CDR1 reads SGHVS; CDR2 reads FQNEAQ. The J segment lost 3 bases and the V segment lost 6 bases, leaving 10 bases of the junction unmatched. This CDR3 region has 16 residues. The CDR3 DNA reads TGTGCCAGCAGTTTCCAGGGGGCGACTTTCAATCAGCCCCAGCATTTT. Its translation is CASSFQGATFNQPQHF.

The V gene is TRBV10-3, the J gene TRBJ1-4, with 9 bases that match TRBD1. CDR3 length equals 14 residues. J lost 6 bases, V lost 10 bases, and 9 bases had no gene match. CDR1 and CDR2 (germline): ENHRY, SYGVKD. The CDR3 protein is CASKGGQGHEKLFF. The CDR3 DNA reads TGTGCCAGCAAAGGGGGACAGGGTCATGAAAAACTGTTTTTT.

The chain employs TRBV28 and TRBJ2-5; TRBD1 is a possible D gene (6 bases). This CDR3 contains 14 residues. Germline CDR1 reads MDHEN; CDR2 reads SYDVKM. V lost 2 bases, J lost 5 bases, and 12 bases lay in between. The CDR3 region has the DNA TGTGCCAGCAGTTTAAGGCAGGGGTTTGAGACCCAGTACTTC. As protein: CASSLRQGFETQYF.

CDR3 residues: CATSDLRDTQYF. CDR3 DNA sequence: TGTGCCACCAGTGATCTGAGAGATACGCAGTATTTT. This chain joins TRBV24-1 and TRBJ2-3; no firm D call. CDR3 size: 12 residues. V shed 3 bases and J shed 5 bases, with 5 bases lying between them. Germline V gene sequence: CDR1 KGHDR, CDR2 SFDVKD.

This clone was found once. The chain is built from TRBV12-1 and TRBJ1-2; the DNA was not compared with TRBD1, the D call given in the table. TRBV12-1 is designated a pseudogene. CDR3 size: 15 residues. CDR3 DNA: TGTGCCAGCAGCTTTTTTAGGGAGGACAGGGGAGGCTACACCTTC. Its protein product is CASSFFREDRGGYTF.

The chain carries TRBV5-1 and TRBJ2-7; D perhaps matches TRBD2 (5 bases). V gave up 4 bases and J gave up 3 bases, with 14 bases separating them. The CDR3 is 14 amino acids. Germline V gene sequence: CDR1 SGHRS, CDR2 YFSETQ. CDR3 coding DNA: TGCGCCAGCAGCCAGGTAGCGTCTAGCTACGAGCAGTACTTC. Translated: CASSQVASSYEQYF.

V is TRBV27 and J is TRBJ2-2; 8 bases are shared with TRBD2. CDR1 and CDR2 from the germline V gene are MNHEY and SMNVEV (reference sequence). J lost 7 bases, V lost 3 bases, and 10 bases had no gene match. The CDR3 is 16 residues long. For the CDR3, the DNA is TGTGCCAGCAGTTTTCCGTCGGGAGGGCGGAGCGGGGAGCTGTTTTTT. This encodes CASSFPSGGRSGELFF.

DNA of the CDR3: TGTGCCAGCTCCCGTGCTAGCGCCTACGAGCAGTACTTC. It translates to CASSRASAYEQYF. The chain uses TRBV18 and TRBJ2-7; D might be TRBD2 (6 bases). Germline V gene lookup returns CDR1 KGHSH and CDR2 LQKENI. The CDR3 consists of 13 residues. V was clipped by 6 bases and J by 2 bases, with 11 bases between them.

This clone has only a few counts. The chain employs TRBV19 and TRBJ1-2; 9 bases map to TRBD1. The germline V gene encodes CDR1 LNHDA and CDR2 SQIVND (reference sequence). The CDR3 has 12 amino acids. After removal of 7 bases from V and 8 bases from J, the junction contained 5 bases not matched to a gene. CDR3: CASKITGGGYTF. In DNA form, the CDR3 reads TGTGCCAGTAAAATCACAGGGGGCGGCTACACCTTC.

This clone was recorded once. CDR3 coding DNA: TGTGCCAGCAGCTTAGTACGCACTCTCTCTGGGGCCAACGTCCTGACTTTC. Its protein product is CASSLVRTLSGANVLTF. The chain uses TRBV13 and TRBJ2-6; D is ambiguous. V gave up 1 base and J gave up 0 bases, with 10 bases separating them. Germline values: CDR1 PRHDT, CDR2 FYEKMQ (reference sequence). The CDR3 covers 17 residues.

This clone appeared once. This CDR3 reads CASSYSAGTTYEQYF. The CDR3, as DNA: TGTGCCAGCAGTTACTCGGCCGGGACAACCTACGAGCAGTACTTC. The gene calls are TRBV6-5 and TRBJ2-7; the D gene is possibly TRBD1 (6 bases). The CDR3 sequence is 15 residues long. Germline lookup yields CDR1 MNHEY and CDR2 SVGAGI. Trimming took off 0 bases at V and 2 bases at J, with 11 bases between the two ends.

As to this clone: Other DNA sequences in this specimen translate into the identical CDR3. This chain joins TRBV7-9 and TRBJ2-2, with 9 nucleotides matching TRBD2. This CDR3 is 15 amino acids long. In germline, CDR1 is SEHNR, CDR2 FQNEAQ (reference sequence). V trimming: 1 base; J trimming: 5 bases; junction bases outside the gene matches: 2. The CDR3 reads CASSLVAGVTGELFF. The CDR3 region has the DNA TGTGCCAGCAGCTTAGTAGCGGGAGTTACCGGGGAGCTGTTTTTT.

Here the CDR3 reads CASSPLGTGNSYEQYF. As DNA, the CDR3 is TGTGCCAGCTCACCACTCGGGACAGGGAATAGTTACGAGCAGTACTTC. The V gene is TRBV18, the J gene TRBJ2-7, with 9 bases identical to TRBD1. V lost 1 base and J lost 4; bases outside the gene matches: 8. The CDR3 length is 16 residues. Germline CDR1 is KGHSH and CDR2 is LQKENI.

DNA of the CDR3: TGTGCCAGCAGTTACTCCTTCGGGGGGTCCTCCTACAATGAGCAGTTCTTC. Translation: CASSYSFGGSSYNEQFF. This chain links TRBV6-2 or TRBV6-3 with TRBJ2-1; 7 positions agree with TRBD2. This CDR3 is 17 amino acids long. V lost 0 bases to trimming and J lost 0 bases; unmatched junction nucleotides: 5. Germline assignment: CDR1 MNHEY and CDR2 SVGEGT.

The DNA of the CDR3 is TGCAGCGTTGAACCATACACTGAAGCTTTCTTT. This gives the protein CSVEPYTEAFF. V gene TRBV29-1 combines with J gene TRBJ1-1; D unclear. The CDR3 totals 11 residues. Germline CDR1 and CDR2: SQVTM and ANQGSEA. V was shortened by 2 bases and J by 3 bases, with 4 bases between the two germline ends.

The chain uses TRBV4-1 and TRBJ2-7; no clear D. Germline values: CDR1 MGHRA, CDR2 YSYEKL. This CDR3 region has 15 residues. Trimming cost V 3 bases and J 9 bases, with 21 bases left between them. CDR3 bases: TGCGCCAGCAGCCAGGCCCCCCAGGATCCGTACCCGCAGTACTTC. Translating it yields CASSQAPQDPYPQYF.

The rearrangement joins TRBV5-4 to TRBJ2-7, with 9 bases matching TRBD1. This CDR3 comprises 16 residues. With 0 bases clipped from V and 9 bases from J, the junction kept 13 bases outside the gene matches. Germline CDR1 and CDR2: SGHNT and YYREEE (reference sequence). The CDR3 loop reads CASSLGPGQGNGGQYF. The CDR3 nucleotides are TGTGCCAGCAGCTTGGGACCGGGACAGGGTAATGGAGGGCAGTACTTC.

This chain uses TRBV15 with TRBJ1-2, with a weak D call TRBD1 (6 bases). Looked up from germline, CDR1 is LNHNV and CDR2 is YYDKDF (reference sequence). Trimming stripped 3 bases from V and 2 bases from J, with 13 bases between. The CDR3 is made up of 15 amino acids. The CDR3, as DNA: TGTGCCACCAGCAGGGGCAGGGACACCAACTATGGCTACACCTTC. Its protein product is CATSRGRDTNYGYTF.

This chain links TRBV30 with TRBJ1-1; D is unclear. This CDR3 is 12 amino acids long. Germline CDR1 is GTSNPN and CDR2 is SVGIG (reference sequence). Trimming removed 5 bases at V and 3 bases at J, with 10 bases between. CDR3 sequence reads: CAWADTHTEAFF. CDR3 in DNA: TGTGCCTGGGCTGACACGCACACTGAAGCTTTCTTT.

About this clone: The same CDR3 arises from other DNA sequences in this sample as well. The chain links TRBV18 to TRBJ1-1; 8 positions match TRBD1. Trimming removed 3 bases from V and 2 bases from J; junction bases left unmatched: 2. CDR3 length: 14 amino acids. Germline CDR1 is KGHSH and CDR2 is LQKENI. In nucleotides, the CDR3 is TGTGCCAGCTCACCTGGACAGGGAAACACTGAAGCTTTCTTT. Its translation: CASSPGQGNTEAFF.

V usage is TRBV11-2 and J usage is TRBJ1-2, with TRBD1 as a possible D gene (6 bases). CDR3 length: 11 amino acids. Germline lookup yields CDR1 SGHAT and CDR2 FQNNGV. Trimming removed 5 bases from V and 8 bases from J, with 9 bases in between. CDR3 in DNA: TGTGCCAGCAGCCACAGGGTCGGCTACACCTTC. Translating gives CASSHRVGYTF.